The 11 T cell receptor beta chains listed next were all sequenced from one sample in a study of T cell repertoires in cytomegalovirus infection. Using its own MiXCR run on the reads, TCRdb lists one record per CDR3 protein. The sample shows 570,000 or so distinct CDR3 sequences, around 40% of them seen only once. These TCRs' antigens remain unknown. Sample: cultured PBMCs, taken from culture after CMV antigen stimulation. The receptors shown here come from a human donor in good health (CMV status not recorded). Some clones in this sample may be carry-over from other donors' samples.

The CDR3 region is CASLTTGGETQYF. In DNA form, the CDR3 reads TGTGCCAGCCTTACCACGGGGGGAGAGACCCAGTACTTC. The chain uses TRBV12-3 or TRBV12-4 and TRBJ2-5; TRBD2 matches at 7 bases. The CDR3 spans 13 residues. With 8 bases clipped from V and 4 bases from J, the junction kept 7 bases outside the gene matches.

The CDR3: CASSPGQANHGYTF. The CDR3 nucleotides read TGTGCCAGCAGTCCGGGACAGGCAAACCATGGCTACACCTTC. This chain uses TRBV7-9 with TRBJ1-2, with 8 bases aligning to TRBD1. J lost 6 bases, V lost 6 bases, and 9 bases had no gene match. The CDR3 runs to 14 residues. The germline CDR1 and CDR2 sequences are SEHNR and FQNEAQ (reference sequence).

The chain links TRBV6-2 or TRBV6-3 to TRBJ2-1, with TRBD1 matching over 9 bases. Germline trimming cut 5 bases from V and 2 bases from J; bases unmatched to any gene: 4. The germline gives CDR1 MNHEY, CDR2 SVGEGT. CDR3 length equals 15 residues. Here the CDR3 DNA reads TGTGCCAGCAGTCCTAGACAGGGGGCCTACAATGAGCAGTTCTTC. It translates to CASSPRQGAYNEQFF.

This clonotype was picked up a small number of times. The chain couples TRBV7-6 to TRBJ2-2; 7 bases align to TRBD1. J lost 2 bases, V lost 5 bases, and 5 bases had no gene match. Germline-derived CDR1 and CDR2 are SGHVS and FNYEAQ. CDR3 length equals 15 residues. The CDR3 nucleotides are TGTGCCAGCAGCGTAGGGACAGTCAACACCGGGGAGCTGTTTTTT. Amino acids: CASSVGTVNTGELFF.

This clonotype was seen a few times. J is TRBJ2-7 and V is TRBV6-6; 10 bases map to TRBD1. V was clipped by 7 bases and J by 3 bases; unmatched bases: 6. Germline CDR1 is MNHNY and CDR2 is SVGAGI (reference sequence). CDR3 length equals 14 residues. CDR3 residues: CASNRQGADYEQYF. The CDR3 DNA follows: TGTGCCAGCAATAGACAGGGGGCCGACTACGAGCAGTACTTC.

The chain couples TRBV7-7 to TRBJ2-5; no reliable D call. There are 13 residues in the CDR3. Germline V gives CDR1 SSHAT, CDR2 FNYEAQ (reference sequence). V was pared by 0 bases and J by 5 bases, with 7 bases between. CDR3 DNA sequence: TGTGCCAGCAGCTTAGCGACAAGGGAGACCCAGTACTTC. It codes for CASSLATRETQYF. The whole variable domain, filled in from reference TRBV7-7 and TRBJ2-5, reads GAGVSQSPRYKVTKRGQDVTLRCDPISSHATLYWYQQALGQGPEFLTYFNYEAQPDKSGLPSDRFSAERPEGSISTLTIQRTEQRDSAMYRCASSLATRETQYFGPGTRLLVL.

The chain recombines TRBV2 with TRBJ2-5; D is possibly TRBD2 (6 bases). This CDR3 is built from 13 residues. Trimming shortened V by 7 bases and J by 5 bases, and 14 bases separated the two germline ends. Germline loops: CDR1 SNHLY, CDR2 FYNNEI. The CDR3 DNA reads TGTGCCAGCATTCGCGGGGCGGCTGAGACCCAGTACTTC. Translating gives CASIRGAAETQYF.

Many counts were recorded for this clonotype. The chain recombines TRBV7-2 with TRBJ2-2; D not certain. Trimming stripped 1 base from V and 3 bases from J, with 15 bases between. Per the germline V gene, CDR1 is SGHTA and CDR2 is FQGNSA. CDR3 length: 17 residues. CDR3 bases: TGTGCCAGCAGCTTAGACTTACCTCCTCGGGACACCGGGGAGCTGTTTTTT. Its translation is CASSLDLPPRDTGELFF.

The V gene is TRBV6-5, the J gene TRBJ1-1, with 12 positions matching TRBD1. The ends lost 6 bases at V and 7 bases at J; junction bases unmatched: 6. This CDR3 has 14 amino acids. Germline V CDR1 and CDR2: MNHEY, SVGAGI. CDR3 residues: CASRTGTGGFEAFF. CDR3 DNA: TGTGCCAGCAGAACCGGGACAGGGGGCTTTGAAGCTTTCTTT.

The genes are TRBV2 and TRBJ1-1; the D gene is possibly TRBD1 (5 bases). With 3 bases removed from V and 10 bases from J, the gap between germline ends came to 15 bases. The CDR3 covers 13 residues. Looked up from germline, CDR1 is SNHLY and CDR2 is FYNNEI. The CDR3 region has the DNA TGTGCCAGCAGTGACCACAGAACAGGAGGAGCTTTCTTT. This gives the protein CASSDHRTGGAFF.

The rearrangement joins TRBV6-1 to TRBJ2-1, with TRBD2 as a possible D gene (5 bases). In germline, CDR1 is MNHNS, CDR2 SASEGT. This CDR3 contains 13 residues. Trimming took 7 bases from V and 6 from J, leaving 13 bases between them. The CDR3 nucleotides read TGTGCCAGCACTCACGGGGTCCTCAATGAGCAGTTCTTC. Translated, it gives CASTHGVLNEQFF.